The source of this T cell receptor beta chain is a study of cytomegalovirus exposure and HLA in healthy donors. Overall study results and limits: Rarity characterized most TCR sequences, yet some public TCRs appeared in many donors.

The CDR3 consists of 16 residues. The study ran its PCR with 60 Vbeta and 13 Jbeta primers. Sequenced by immunoSEQ multiplex PCR; TCRdb stores in-frame clones only, minus some. The table records about 200,000 clones, roughly 85% of them present only once. Details on this clone: Its antigen is undetermined.

The sequence came from a woman between 25 and 40 years old in good health and CMV-seropositive. The sequencing input was PBMCs. V is TRBV21-1 and J is TRBJ1-6; the DNA was not compared with TRBD1, the D call given in the table. TRBV21-1 is a recognized pseudogene. The CDR3 bases are TGTGCCAGCACCTTTCGCACCAGGCATGGTGATTCACCCCTCCACTTT. Its protein product is CASTFRTRHGDSPLHF.